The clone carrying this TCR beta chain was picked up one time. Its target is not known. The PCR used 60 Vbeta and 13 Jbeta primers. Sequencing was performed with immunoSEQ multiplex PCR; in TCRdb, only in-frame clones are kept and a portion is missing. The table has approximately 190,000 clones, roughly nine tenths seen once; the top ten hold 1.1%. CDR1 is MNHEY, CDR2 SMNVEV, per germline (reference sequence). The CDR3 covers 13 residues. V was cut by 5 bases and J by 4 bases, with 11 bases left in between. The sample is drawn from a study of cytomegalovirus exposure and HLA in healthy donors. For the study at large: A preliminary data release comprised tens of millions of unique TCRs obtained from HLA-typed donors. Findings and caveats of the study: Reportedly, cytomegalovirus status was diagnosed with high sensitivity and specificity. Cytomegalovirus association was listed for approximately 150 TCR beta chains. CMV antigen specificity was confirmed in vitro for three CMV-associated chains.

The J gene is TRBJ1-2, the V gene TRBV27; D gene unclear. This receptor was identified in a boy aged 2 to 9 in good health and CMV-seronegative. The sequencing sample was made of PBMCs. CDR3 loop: CASSGVLGYGYTF. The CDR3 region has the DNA TGTGCCAGCAGTGGAGTCCTCGGCTATGGCTACACCTTC.